The present T cell receptor (beta chain) was sequenced within a study of somatic mutations in cytotoxic T cells in rheumatoid arthritis. Study background: Right after diagnosis, and before any treatment had started, patient peripheral blood (about 29 ml EDTA) was drawn. Study findings and constraints: A largest CD8+ clone above 20% of CD8+ cells occurred in about an eighth of the 65 patients.

Germline V gene lookup returns CDR1 SGHDT and CDR2 YYEEEE. The V and J ends lost 4 bases and 0 bases respectively, with 14 bases between them. This CDR3 has 16 residues. A note on this clone: Its target is not known.

The authors' processing: Patient CD8+ clones larger than 1% rarely matched published virus-specific TCRB sequences. Profiling relied on immunoSEQ multiplex PCR, and the TCRdb table lists in-frame clones only, not all of them. V, J and clone size derive from that table, while D and trimming were established from the DNA sequence. This table holds over 7,000 clones, roughly nine tenths found once. Positive selection using magnetic beads isolated the CD4+ and CD8+ cells (purity was checked by flow cytometry). The rearrangement joins TRBV5-6 to TRBJ2-1, with D perhaps matching TRBD1 (6 bases). The sequence came from a man aged 40-50 years with rheumatoid arthritis. The sequencing input was CD8+ T cells sorted from blood. DNA of the CDR3: TGTGCCAGCAGCCCCGGACAGAGCGACTCCTACAATGAGCAGTTCTTC. This sequence encodes CASSPGQSDSYNEQFF. The whole variable domain, remainder taken from reference TRBV5-6 and TRBJ2-1, is DAGVTQSPTHLIKTRGQQVTLRCSPKSGHDTVSWYQQALGQGPQFIFQYYEEEERQRGNFPDRFSGHQFPNYSSELNVNALLLGDSALYLCASSPGQSDSYNEQFFGPGTRLTVL.